This T cell receptor (beta chain) came from a study of regulatory T cells in long-lasting Graves disease. Library construction for TCR beta used iRepertoire HTBI primers and Arm-PCR of CDR3 regions. TCRdb reprocessed the multiplex PCR reads with MiXCR, giving one entry per CDR3 protein. There are around 250,000 distinct CDR3 sequences in the sample; around 20% occur only once, and 11% to 15% lies in the top ten. The V end was cut by 5 bases, the J end by 10 bases, with 12 bases between. The CDR3 length is 13 residues. From germline, CDR1 is SEHNR and CDR2 FQNEAQ (reference sequence). Study conclusions and caveats: Persistent disease samples used TRBV28, TRBJ1-2 and TRBJ2-5 preferentially. What was studied was peripheral blood only, and not thyroid tissue.

Time point: newly diagnosed GD, antithyroid drugs for less than 3 months. Isolated PBMC RNA provided the starting material for the TCR library. A peripheral blood sample, roughly 8.7 milliliters in volume, was drawn into EDTA tubes. On this clonotype: Its antigen is still unknown.

This clonotype was obtained from a female donor with Graves disease. The genes are TRBV7-9 and TRBJ1-6, with no clear D. Sequenced here: peripheral blood mononuclear cells (PBMCs), sampled at new diagnosis, from a patient treated with antithyroid drugs. The CDR3 protein is CASSPSGESPLHF. DNA for the CDR3: TGTGCCAGCAGCCCTAGTGGGGAATCACCCCTCCACTTT.